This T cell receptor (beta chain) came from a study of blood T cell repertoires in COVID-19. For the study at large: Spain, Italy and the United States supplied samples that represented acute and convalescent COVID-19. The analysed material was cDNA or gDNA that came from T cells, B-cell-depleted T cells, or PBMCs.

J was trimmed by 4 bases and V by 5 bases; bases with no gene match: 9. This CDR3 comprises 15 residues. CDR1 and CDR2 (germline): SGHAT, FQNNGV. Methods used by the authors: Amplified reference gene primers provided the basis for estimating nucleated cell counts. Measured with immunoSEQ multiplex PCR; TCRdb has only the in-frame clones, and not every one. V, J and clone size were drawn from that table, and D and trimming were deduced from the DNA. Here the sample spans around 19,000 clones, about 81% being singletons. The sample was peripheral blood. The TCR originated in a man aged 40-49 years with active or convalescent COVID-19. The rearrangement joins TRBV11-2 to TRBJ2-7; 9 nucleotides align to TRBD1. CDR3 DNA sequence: TGTGCCAGCAGCCTCCCGAGACAGGGGGGTTACGAGCAGTACTTC. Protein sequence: CASSLPRQGGYEQYF. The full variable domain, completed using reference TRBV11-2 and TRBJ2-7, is EAGVAQSPRYKIIEKRQSVAFWCNPISGHATLYWYQQILGQGPKLLIQFQNNGVVDDSQLPKDRFSAERLKGVDSTLKIQPAKLEDSAVYLCASSLPRQGGYEQYFGPGTRLTVT.